This TCR beta chain was identified in a study of T cell responses to AZD1222 COVID-19 vaccine. Study as a whole: Doses given second, at about 4 or about 12 weeks, were pooled.

Here immunoSEQ multiplex PCR was the method, and the copy in TCRdb shows in-frame clones only, minus some. Among approximately 150,000 clones listed, 93% were seen once. About this clone itself: The antigen remains unidentified.

Study results and limitations: Donors were mostly white British, more females; clonal diversity possibly underestimated. AZD1222 recipients seropositive at baseline numbered only five to seven.

Trimming stripped 1 base from V and 1 base from J, with 16 bases between. From germline, CDR1 is SGHTA and CDR2 FQGTGA. This CDR3 contains 17 residues. The material was peripheral blood, obtained on day 0 of AZD1222 vaccination. This sequence originates from an adult in good health. The chain carries TRBV7-3 and TRBJ1-1, with D uncertain. The CDR3 sequence: CASSLNGVRGSNTEAFF. Written as DNA, the CDR3 is TGTGCCAGCAGCTTAAACGGCGTCCGCGGTTCGAACACTGAAGCTTTCTTT.